A selection of T cell receptor beta chains follows, all from one sample in a study of blood T cell repertoires in COVID-19. Here immunoSEQ multiplex PCR was the method, and the copy in TCRdb shows in-frame clones only, minus some. The sample includes around 170,000 clones, roughly nine tenths of them seen just once. Sequencing was carried out using peripheral blood. The receptor source for this set is a woman in her 30s with active or convalescent COVID-19. Both conserved end residues are part of each CDR3. A D gene is named only where the DNA matches it firmly. Size tells how often a clone was seen (once, few, many) or the class of an expanded clone, and some rows leave it out.

clone size	V gene	CDR3 length	J gene	D gene	CDR3 protein	CDR3 DNA
.	TRBV11-2	15	TRBJ2-6	TRBD2	CASRLTSAGANVLTF	TGTGCCAGCAGGCTAACTAGCGCTGGGGCCAACGTCCTGACTTTC
.	TRBV29-1	14	TRBJ1-1	TRBD1	CSVDDRGRNTEAFF	TGCAGCGTCGACGACAGGGGAAGAAACACTGAAGCTTTCTTT
.	TRBV27	13	TRBJ2-7	.	CASRITGTYEQYF	TGTGCCAGCAGGATCACGGGGACCTACGAGCAGTACTTC
.	TRBV7-2	15	TRBJ1-1	TRBD1	CASSSNAGQGFEAFF	TGTGCCAGCAGCTCCAACGCGGGACAGGGCTTTGAAGCTTTCTTT
.	TRBV7-2	18	TRBJ2-2	TRBD2	CASSPVLAGGPDTGELFF	TGTGCCAGCAGCCCTGTCCTAGCGGGAGGGCCAGACACCGGGGAGCTGTTTTTT
.	TRBV6-5	15	TRBJ1-3	.	CASSYVTGSGNTIYF	TGTGCCAGCAGTTACGTGACAGGCTCTGGAAACACCATATATTTT
.	TRBV3-1/TRBV3-2	15	TRBJ1-1	TRBD1	CASSQRGTVNTEAFF	TGTGCCAGCAGCCAGAGAGGGACAGTAAACACTGAAGCTTTCTTT
.	TRBV19	14	TRBJ1-6	TRBD1	CASRIDRGNSPLHF	TGTGCCAGTAGGATCGACAGGGGGAATTCACCCCTCCACTTT
.	TRBV5-1	15	TRBJ2-1	TRBD1	CASSRGQDSYNEQFF	TGCGCCAGCAGCCGCGGACAGGATTCCTACAATGAGCAGTTCTTC
.	TRBV24-1	14	TRBJ2-1	.	CATSDKSHISEQFF	TGTGCCACCAGTGACAAGTCGCACATCTCTGAGCAGTTCTTC
.	TRBV6-5	15	TRBJ2-2	.	CASSLQEVRTGELFF	TGTGCCAGCAGTCTGCAGGAGGTTCGCACCGGGGAGCTGTTTTTT
.	TRBV5-1	16	TRBJ2-7	TRBD1	CASSPRLGQELGEQYF	TGCGCCAGCAGCCCCCGCCTTGGACAGGAATTGGGGGAGCAGTACTTC
.	TRBV5-1	19	TRBJ1-4	TRBD1	CASSLVSGQGLSPREKLFF	TGCGCCAGCAGCTTGGTATCGGGACAGGGTTTGTCCCCTCGGGAAAAACTGTTTTTT
.	TRBV28	14	TRBJ2-7	.	CASRVPVIPYEQYF	TGTGCCAGCAGAGTCCCGGTGATCCCTTACGAGCAGTACTTC
once	TRBV3-1/TRBV3-2	13	TRBJ1-3	.	CASTRQTGNTIYF	TGTGCCAGCACCCGTCAAACAGGAAACACCATATATTTT
.	TRBV4-1	16	TRBJ2-7	TRBD1	CASSPLSGTDFYEQYF	TGCGCCAGCAGCCCCTTATCCGGGACAGACTTCTACGAGCAGTACTTC
.	TRBV7-9	12	TRBJ2-7	.	CASSPEGYEQYF	TGTGCCAGCAGCCCAGAGGGCTACGAGCAGTACTTC
.	TRBV7-9	19	TRBJ2-7	.	CASSDQDGEPIVSFYEQYF	TGTGCCAGCAGCGACCAGGACGGGGAACCCATAGTAAGTTTCTACGAGCAGTACTTC
.	TRBV28	14	TRBJ2-4	TRBD1	CASRQGVAKNIQYF	TGTGCCAGCAGACAGGGGGTCGCCAAAAACATTCAGTACTTC
.	TRBV5-6	15	TRBJ1-6	TRBD1	CASSLVDRVGSPLHF	TGTGCCAGCAGCTTGGTTGACAGGGTTGGTTCACCCCTCCACTTT
.	TRBV7-7	15	TRBJ2-5	.	CASSLGGDRKETQYF	TGTGCTAGCAGCTTAGGGGGGGACAGAAAAGAGACCCAGTACTTC
.	TRBV5-1	15	TRBJ1-2	.	CASSLAGGANYGYTF	TGCGCCAGCAGCTTGGCCGGGGGTGCTAACTATGGCTACACCTTC
.	TRBV25-1	15	TRBJ1-2	TRBD1	CASSDPTGVDYGYTF	TGTGCCAGCAGTGATCCAACAGGGGTCGACTATGGCTACACCTTC
.	TRBV19	14	TRBJ1-2	TRBD1	CASRSGDSGHGYTF	TGTGCCAGCCGTTCTGGGGACAGCGGCCATGGCTACACCTTC
.	TRBV5-1	11	TRBJ2-2	.	CASSFAGELFF	TGCGCCAGCAGCTTCGCCGGGGAGCTGTTTTTT
.	TRBV2	14	TRBJ1-1	.	CAIKKGVWNTEAFF	TGTGCCATCAAAAAGGGAGTCTGGAACACTGAAGCTTTCTTT
once	TRBV3-1/TRBV3-2	14	TRBJ2-3	.	CASSPGLSTDTQYF	TGTGCCAGCAGCCCAGGACTAAGCACAGATACGCAGTATTTT
.	TRBV27	15	TRBJ1-2	.	CASREQGSLVDGYTF	TGTGCCAGCAGAGAACAGGGAAGTCTTGTGGATGGCTACACCTTC
.	TRBV15	18	TRBJ2-7	TRBD1	CATSTSLVLGQGQYEQYF	TGTGCCACCAGCACCTCATTAGTTCTGGGACAGGGGCAATACGAGCAGTACTTC
.	TRBV7-2	15	TRBJ2-2	TRBD2	CASSFSGVDTGELFF	TGTGCCAGCAGCTTTAGCGGGGTCGACACCGGGGAGCTGTTTTTT
.	TRBV7-9	18	TRBJ2-1	TRBD1	CASSLQVFSGTAHNEQFF	TGTGCCAGCAGCTTACAAGTCTTCTCCGGGACAGCACACAATGAGCAGTTCTTC
.	TRBV9	16	TRBJ2-2	TRBD2	CASSAGLAGGAGELFF	TGTGCCAGCAGCGCAGGACTAGCGGGAGGGGCCGGGGAGCTGTTTTTT
.	TRBV3-1/TRBV3-2	13	TRBJ1-2	.	CATRDGVHLGYTF	TGTGCCACCCGAGACGGGGTTCATCTTGGCTACACCTTC
once	TRBV2	14	TRBJ2-4	.	CASSGQIAKNIQYF	TGTGCCAGCAGTGGACAGATAGCCAAAAACATTCAGTACTTC
.	TRBV6-1	15	TRBJ1-2	.	CASSEEGTSWRGYTF	TGTGCCAGCAGTGAAGAAGGGACATCCTGGAGAGGCTACACCTTC
.	TRBV2	16	TRBJ1-6	TRBD1	CASKDREMYYNSPLHF	TGTGCCAGCAAAGACAGGGAGATGTACTATAATTCACCCCTCCACTTT
.	TRBV5-1	14	TRBJ1-1	TRBD1	CASSLDRGLTEAFF	TGCGCCAGCAGCTTAGACAGGGGGCTCACTGAAGCTTTCTTT
.	TRBV5-5	17	TRBJ1-5	.	CASSLGGVGLSDQPQHF	TGTGCCAGCAGCTTGGGTGGTGTTGGCCTTTCTGATCAGCCCCAGCATTTT
.	TRBV15	18	TRBJ2-1	TRBD2	CATSRDYSGSSSYNEQFF	TGTGCCACCAGCAGAGATTATAGCGGGAGTTCCTCCTACAATGAGCAGTTCTTC
.	TRBV3-1/TRBV3-2	14	TRBJ1-5	.	CASSQGSSNQPQHF	TGTGCCAGCAGCCAGGGCAGTAGCAATCAGCCCCAGCATTTT
few	TRBV19	14	TRBJ1-5	.	CASSITAGRQPQHF	TGTGCCAGTAGTATTACCGCGGGCCGTCAGCCCCAGCATTTT
once	TRBV19	15	TRBJ2-2	TRBD2	CASFPGTRSTGELFF	TGTGCCAGCTTCCCCGGGACTAGGTCCACCGGGGAGCTGTTTTTT
once	TRBV10-2	15	TRBJ1-1	.	CASSDYRVGNTEAFF	TGCGCCAGCAGTGATTACAGGGTTGGGAACACTGAAGCTTTCTTT
.	TRBV24-1	17	TRBJ1-1	TRBD1	CAPGQGCNYLVDTEAFF	TGTGCCCCAGGACAGGGTTGTAACTATCTGGTGGACACTGAAGCTTTCTTT
.	TRBV28	13	TRBJ2-7	TRBD1	CATGTTGRREQYF	TGTGCCACCGGTACGACAGGGCGGCGCGAGCAGTACTTC
.	TRBV19	16	TRBJ2-1	.	CASSLRGTPTYNEQFF	TGTGCCAGTAGTCTTAGGGGGACACCTACCTACAATGAGCAGTTCTTC
.	TRBV28	15	TRBJ1-4	.	CASSLWAATNEKLFF	TGTGCCAGCAGTTTATGGGCAGCAACTAATGAAAAACTGTTTTTT